Below are 2 T cell receptor beta chains sequenced from a single sample in a study of cytotoxic CD8 clonotypes in ibrutinib-treated CLL. TCRdb's copy holds only in-frame clones and misses some; the assay was immunoSEQ multiplex PCR. The sample lists roughly 250,000 clones, 70% seen once, with roughly 14% in the top ten. Material: PBMCs, obtained after 24 months of ibrutinib treatment. The receptors were gathered from a human donor with chronic lymphocytic leukemia.

This clone was found once. This chain links TRBV11-3 with TRBJ2-7; 9 bases are shared with TRBD1. V lost 5 bases and J lost 4; bases outside the gene matches: 12. Germline V gives CDR1 SGHNT, CDR2 YENEEA. The CDR3 runs to 16 residues. The CDR3 region is CASSLEKTGGSYEQYF. The DNA of the CDR3 is TGTGCCAGCAGCCTCGAAAAGACAGGGGGTTCTTACGAGCAGTACTTC.

Many counts were recorded for this clone. The chain has TRBV6-5 and TRBJ1-1, with D perhaps matching TRBD1 (5 bases). V lost 2 bases and J 8 bases, leaving 9 bases between the germline ends. Germline CDR1 and CDR2: MNHEY and SVGAGI. The CDR3 length is 12 residues. CDR3 amino acids: CASSYQGGEAFF. The DNA for the CDR3 is TGTGCCAGCAGTTACCAGGGAGGCGAAGCTTTCTTT.